The clone carrying this T cell receptor beta chain was seen ten or more times. Its antigen remains unidentified. The data were obtained in a study of T cell repertoires in cytomegalovirus infection. Study results and limitations: There were HLA-C-restricted CMV-specific TCR beta clonotypes dominating the ex vivo response.

Each CDR3 protein gets one entry after TCRdb re-called the reads with MiXCR. This table holds approximately 500,000 distinct CDR3 sequences, approximately 10% found once. The ends lost 0 bases at V and 0 bases at J; junction bases unmatched: 2. The CDR3 contains 15 residues. The germline V gene has CDR1 SGHRS and CDR2 YFSETQ. The TCR originated in a human donor in good health (CMV status not recorded). Some clones in this sample may be carry-over from other donors' samples. The V and J genes are TRBV5-1 and TRBJ1-1; TRBD1 agrees at 7 bases. What was sequenced was PBMCs. The CDR3 spells CASSLGGQLNTEAFF. The CDR3 coding sequence is TGCGCCAGCAGCTTGGGGGGACAGTTGAACACTGAAGCTTTCTTT.